What follows are 15 T cell receptor beta chains derived from one specimen sequenced in a study of blood T cell repertoires in COVID-19. TCRdb keeps only in-frame clones here, not all; method: immunoSEQ multiplex PCR. Of 300,000 to 350,000 clones listed, approximately 90% are singletons. Material: peripheral blood. The origin of the receptors is a woman aged 55-69 years with COVID-19, enrolled during active disease.

This clone was seen only once. The chain joins TRBV7-7 to TRBJ2-3, with 12 bases matching TRBD2. The CDR3 is 17 residues long. From germline, CDR1 is SSHAT and CDR2 FNYEAQ (reference sequence). V trimming: 5 bases; J trimming: 3 bases; junction bases outside the gene matches: 9. CDR3 nucleotides: TGTGCCAGCAGCCCCCAGACTAGCGGGGGCCGTACAGATACGCAGTATTTT. Translating it yields CASSPQTSGGRTDTQYF.

The gene calls are TRBV13 and TRBJ1-6, with D possibly TRBD1 on 6 matching bases. The CDR3 length is 15 residues. Germline CDR1 PRHDT, CDR2 FYEKMQ (reference sequence). V was clipped by 6 bases and J by 6 bases, with 15 bases between them. CDR3 DNA: TGTGCCAGCAGTATCACAGGGAGGGGTAATTCACCCCTCCACTTT. It specifies CASSITGRGNSPLHF. The full variable domain, with the rest looked up from reference TRBV13 and TRBJ1-6, is AAGVIQSPRHLIKEKRETATLKCYPIPRHDTVYWYQQGPGQDPQFLISFYEKMQSDKGSIPDRFSAQQFSDYHSELNMSSLELGDSALYFCASSITGRGNSPLHFGNGTRLTVT.

V usage is TRBV28 and J usage is TRBJ2-7, with 11 bases matching TRBD2. This CDR3 contains 15 residues. V was clipped by 6 bases and J by 4 bases; unmatched bases: 8. Germline V gives CDR1 MDHEN, CDR2 SYDVKM. The CDR3 DNA is TGTGCCAGCAGGACCACTAGCGGGGGACATTACGAGCAGTACTTC. Translated: CASRTTSGGHYEQYF. Supplemented by reference TRBV28 and TRBJ2-7, the full variable domain reads DVKVTQSSRYLVKRTGEKVFLECVQDMDHENMFWYRQDPGLGLRLIYFSYDVKMKEKGDIPEGYSVSREKKERFSLILESASTNQTSMYLCASRTTSGGHYEQYFGPGTRLTVT.

The J gene is TRBJ2-3, the V gene TRBV5-6; TRBD2 matches 12 bases. This CDR3 spans 15 amino acids. CDR1 and CDR2 from the germline V gene are SGHDT and YYEEEE. J gave up 4 bases and V 4 bases, and 4 bases lay outside the gene matches. CDR3 sequence: CASSMGLAGPDTQYF. DNA of the CDR3: TGTGCCAGCAGCATGGGACTAGCGGGCCCAGATACGCAGTATTTT.

The genes are TRBV19 and TRBJ1-6; D gene uncertain. Trimming removed 3 bases at V and 3 bases at J, with 15 bases between. The CDR3 is 17 residues long. The germline gives CDR1 LNHDA, CDR2 SQIVND (reference sequence). CDR3 sequence reads: CASSMVVQIVYNSPLHF. The CDR3 DNA reads as TGTGCCAGTAGTATGGTTGTACAGATTGTCTATAATTCACCCCTCCACTTT.

V and J are TRBV19 and TRBJ2-2; 7 bases are a match to TRBD1. The CDR3 covers 16 residues. CDR1 and CDR2 (germline): LNHDA, SQIVND (reference sequence). J was trimmed by 6 bases and V by 9 bases; bases with no gene match: 16. CDR3 in amino acids: CASQRPGLTGSGELFF. CDR3 nucleotide sequence: TGTGCCAGCCAGAGACCTGGACTGACAGGGTCCGGGGAGCTGTTTTTT.

This clone was seen just once. This chain's CDR3 is CASSPEGVYGYTF. CDR3 bases: TGTGCCAGCTCACCGGAGGGTGTCTATGGCTACACCTTC. This chain links TRBV18 with TRBJ1-2; no firm D call. Germline V gene data show CDR1 as KGHSH and CDR2 as LQKENI. The CDR3 extends over 13 amino acids. Between the trimmed V and J ends, which lost 3 bases and 4 bases, there was a span of 9 bases.

In its sample, this clone was seen many times. This sequence joins TRBV7-6 and TRBJ2-7, with D possibly being TRBD1 (6 bases). Trimming took 4 bases from V and 1 from J, leaving 11 bases between them. Germline V gives CDR1 SGHVS, CDR2 FNYEAQ. This CDR3 comprises 14 residues. The CDR3 region has the DNA TGTGCCAGCAGCTACGCAGGGGAGTCCTACGAGCAGTACTTC. It is translated as CASSYAGESYEQYF.

The chain has TRBV5-4 and TRBJ1-2; D uncertain. Germline CDR1 and CDR2: SGHNT and YYREEE (reference sequence). The length of the CDR3 is 14 residues. Trimming pared 4 bases from V and 8 bases from J, leaving 18 bases between. CDR3 sequence reads: CASSLSLSGYGYTF. The DNA of the CDR3 is TGTGCCAGCAGCCTAAGTCTCTCGGGGTACGGCTACACCTTC. The whole variable domain, filled in from reference TRBV5-4 and TRBJ1-2, reads ETGVTQSPTHLIKTRGQQVTLRCSSQSGHNTVSWYQQALGQGPQFIFQYYREEENGRGNFPPRFSGLQFPNYSSELNVNALELDDSALYLCASSLSLSGYGYTFGSGTRLTVV.

This clone was seen once. The chain employs TRBV5-1 and TRBJ1-1; tentative D call: TRBD1 (6 bases). Germline lookup yields CDR1 SGHRS and CDR2 YFSETQ. The CDR3 covers 13 residues. Between the trimmed V and J ends, which lost 0 bases and 8 bases, there was a span of 11 bases. Here the CDR3 reads CASSLGTEAEAFF. CDR3 DNA sequence: TGCGCCAGCAGCTTGGGGACAGAAGCGGAAGCTTTCTTT. Full variable domain (rest looked up from reference TRBV5-1 and TRBJ1-1): KAGVTQTPRYLIKTRGQQVTLSCSPISGHRSVSWYQQTPGQGLQFLFEYFSETQRNKGNFPGRFSGRQFSNSRSEMNVSTLELGDSALYLCASSLGTEAEAFFGQGTRLTVV.

This clone was found a few times. The rearrangement uses TRBV18 and TRBJ2-2; no reliable D call. V was cut by 6 bases and J by 5 bases, with 10 bases left in between. The CDR3 length is 13 residues. Germline V gene data show CDR1 as KGHSH and CDR2 as LQKENI. The CDR3 nucleotides are TGTGCCAGCTCCGGTGCGCGGACCGGGGAGCTGTTTTTT. Residues: CASSGARTGELFF.

The V call is TRBV4-1, the J call TRBJ2-7, with 8 bases matching TRBD2. Germline values: CDR1 MGHRA, CDR2 YSYEKL. Trimming took 1 base from V and 4 from J; bases not matched to a gene: 9. The CDR3 has 16 amino acids. Here the CDR3 reads CASSQGPLAGGYEQYF. For the CDR3, the DNA is TGCGCCAGCAGCCAAGGACCCCTAGCGGGTGGATACGAGCAGTACTTC.

The chain recombines TRBV28 with TRBJ1-2, with 7 bases matching TRBD1. The germline V gene encodes CDR1 MDHEN and CDR2 SYDVKM. This CDR3 comprises 15 residues. The ends lost 5 bases at V and 3 bases at J; junction bases unmatched: 9. The CDR3 sequence is CASSPPPTGHYGYTF. The CDR3 DNA follows: TGTGCCAGCAGTCCCCCCCCGACAGGGCACTATGGCTACACCTTC.

V usage is TRBV19 and J usage is TRBJ1-5; perhaps TRBD1 as D (5 bases). The CDR3 runs to 18 residues. Deletions cut 1 base from V and 0 bases from J, with 16 bases between. Germline values: CDR1 LNHDA, CDR2 SQIVND (reference sequence). CDR3 protein: CASSIGEEGTYSNQPQHF. CDR3 coding DNA: TGTGCCAGTAGTATAGGAGAGGAGGGGACTTATAGCAATCAGCCCCAGCATTTT.

The V call is TRBV3-1 (or the pseudogene TRBV3-2), the J call TRBJ2-5; D might be TRBD2 (5 bases). The CDR3 runs to 15 residues. Germline V gene sequence: CDR1 LGHDT, CDR2 YNNKEL (reference sequence). The V end lost 1 base, the J end lost 4 bases, and 13 bases lay between the germline ends. CDR3 in DNA: TGTGCCAGCAGCCAAGTGGGTAGCGCTGGAGAGACCCAGTACTTC. This sequence encodes CASSQVGSAGETQYF.